This record concerns one T cell receptor (beta chain) sequence. Profiling relied on immunoSEQ multiplex PCR, and the TCRdb table lists in-frame clones only, not all of them. The sample lists about 130,000 clones; approximately 89% were seen once. The data were obtained in a study of control samples from healthy donors and cancer patients. V was trimmed by 3 bases and J by 3 bases, leaving 10 bases between them. CDR1 and CDR2 (germline): SGHNT, YYREEE (reference sequence). The CDR3 totals 14 residues. The TCR sequence derives from a man younger than 30 in good health. The sample was blood. The chain joins TRBV5-4 to TRBJ1-5; D gene uncertain. The CDR3 spells CASSSGGNNQPQHF. CDR3 sequence (DNA): TGTGCCAGCAGCTCGGGAGGGAACAATCAGCCCCAGCATTTT.